Sequencing of this TCR beta chain was carried out in a study of T-cell memory formation after mild COVID-19. TCRalpha and TCRbeta libraries used 5'RACE with constant-segment primers and UMIs. TCRdb recomputed calls from the 5' RACE reads with MiXCR, one row per CDR3 protein. Seen here are some 120,000 distinct CDR3 sequences, over 15% observed once, and the top ten hold about 5.2%. The CDR3 consists of 15 residues. Germline V gene lookup returns CDR1 MNHEY and CDR2 SVGAGI. V was trimmed by 0 bases and J by 5 bases, leaving 13 bases between them. This clonotype has only a few counts. The TCR sequence derives from a man between 18 and 29 years old who had mild COVID-19 (a few samples of this study predate the infection). Cell type and time point are not known. The sequencing sample was made of PBMCs or a T cell subset sorted from them (not recorded which). The gene calls are TRBV6-5 and TRBJ1-2, with TRBD1 as a possible D gene (5 bases). CDR3 in amino acids: CASSYSGNQGYGYTF. As DNA, the CDR3 is TGTGCCAGCAGTTACTCGGGGAACCAGGGTTATGGCTACACCTTC.